This TCR beta chain is from a study of blood T cells in healthy people across ages. Unmatched junction bases numbered 9, after V lost 2 bases and J lost 5 bases. CDR1 is SGHRS and CDR2 is YFSETQ in the germline V gene. The CDR3 loop spans 15 amino acids. The study, taken as a whole, reports: Higher diversity, along with more naive CD4+ cells, distinguished long-lived donors from aged donors. Older age went with lower TCR beta diversity per million T cells, in a roughly linear way.

This clonotype was counted between two and nine times. Antigen specificity is unknown. Primed by a sample-barcoded 5' primer and a J-beta primer mix, a second PCR proceeded for about 7 to 12 cycles. TCRdb used MiXCR to reprocess the 5' RACE reads, holding one entry per CDR3 protein. The sample shows 800,000 to 1,300,000 distinct CDR3 sequences, almost 25% of them seen only once. A further study also used this sample, focusing on T cells of mothers and their children.

The gene calls are TRBV5-1 and TRBJ2-5, with 7 bases fitting TRBD2. This TCR was sampled from a girl under 10 years old in good health. The sample taken for sequencing was blood. The CDR3: CASSLWTGRMETQYF. The DNA for the CDR3 is TGCGCCAGCAGCTTATGGACCGGGAGGATGGAGACCCAGTACTTC.